Reported below is one T cell receptor beta chain. As yet, its antigen is unknown. The data derive from a study of T cell responses to AZD1222 COVID-19 vaccine. Study-level results: Clonal diversity may have been underestimated in mostly white British donors. The peak T cell response came first, and repertoires were sampled only after it.

This CDR3 contains 14 residues. Assay used: immunoSEQ multiplex PCR; TCRdb lists only in-frame clones, some missing. Here the sample spans around 140,000 clones, approximately 90% being singletons. This receptor was identified in an adult in good health. The sample here was peripheral blood, taken on day 0 of AZD1222 vaccination. The chain couples TRBV12-1 to TRBJ2-5; TRBD1 is the table's D call and was not checked against the DNA. TRBV12-1 is noted as a pseudogene. The CDR3 region has the DNA TGTGCCAGCAGCCCTCGCCACAGGGTGGAGACCCAGTACTTC. Translation gives CASSPRHRVETQYF.